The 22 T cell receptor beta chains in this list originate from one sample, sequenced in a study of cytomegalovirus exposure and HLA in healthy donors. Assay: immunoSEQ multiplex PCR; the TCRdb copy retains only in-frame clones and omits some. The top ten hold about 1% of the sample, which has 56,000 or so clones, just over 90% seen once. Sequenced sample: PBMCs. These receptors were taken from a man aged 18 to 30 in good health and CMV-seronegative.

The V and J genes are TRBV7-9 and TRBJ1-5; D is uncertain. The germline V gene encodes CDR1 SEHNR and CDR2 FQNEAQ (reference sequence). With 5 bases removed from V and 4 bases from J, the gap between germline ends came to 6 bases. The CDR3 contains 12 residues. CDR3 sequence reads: CASSLTNQPQHF. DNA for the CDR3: TGTGCCAGCAGCCTGACAAATCAGCCCCAGCATTTT.

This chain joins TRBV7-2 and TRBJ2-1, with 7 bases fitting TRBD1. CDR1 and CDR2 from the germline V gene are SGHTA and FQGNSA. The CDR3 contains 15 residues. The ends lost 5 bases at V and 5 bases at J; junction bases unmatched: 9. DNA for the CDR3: TGTGCCAGCAGCACCACCGGGACAGAAGACAATGAGCAGTTCTTC. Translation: CASSTTGTEDNEQFF.

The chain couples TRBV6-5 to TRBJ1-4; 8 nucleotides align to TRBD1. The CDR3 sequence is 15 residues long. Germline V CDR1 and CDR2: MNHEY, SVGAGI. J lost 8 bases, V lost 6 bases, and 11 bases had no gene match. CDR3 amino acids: CASRTAGQGGEKLFF. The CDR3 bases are TGTGCCAGCAGGACCGCCGGACAGGGCGGAGAAAAACTGTTTTTT.

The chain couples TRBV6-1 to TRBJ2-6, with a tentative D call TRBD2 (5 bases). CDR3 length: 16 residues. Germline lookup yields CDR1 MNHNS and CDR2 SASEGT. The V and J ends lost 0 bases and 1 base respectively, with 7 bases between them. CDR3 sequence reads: CASSEAGASGANVLTF. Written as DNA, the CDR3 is TGTGCCAGCAGTGAAGCGGGAGCATCTGGGGCCAACGTCCTGACTTTC.

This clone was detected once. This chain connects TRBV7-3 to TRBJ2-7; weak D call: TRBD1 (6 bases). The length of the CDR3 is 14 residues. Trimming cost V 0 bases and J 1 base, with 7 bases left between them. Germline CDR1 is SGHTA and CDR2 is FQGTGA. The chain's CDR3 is CASSLTGGSYEQYF. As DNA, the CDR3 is TGTGCCAGCAGCTTAACAGGGGGATCCTACGAGCAGTACTTC.

In DNA form, the CDR3 reads TGTGCCAGCTCCAGCCCCGGGGAAGAGACCCAGTACTTC. Residues: CASSSPGEETQYF. V gene TRBV5-4 combines with J gene TRBJ2-5, with D maybe TRBD2 (5 bases). CDR1 and CDR2 (germline): SGHNT, YYREEE (reference sequence). Trimming took 7 bases from V and 3 from J, leaving 13 bases between them. The CDR3 sequence is 13 residues long.

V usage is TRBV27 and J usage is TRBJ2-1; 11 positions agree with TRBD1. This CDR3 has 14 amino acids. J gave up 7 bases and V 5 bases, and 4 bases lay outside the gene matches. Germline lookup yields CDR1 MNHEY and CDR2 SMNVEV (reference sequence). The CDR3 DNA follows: TGTGCCAGCAGTATCTGGGACAGGGGGAATGAGCAGTTCTTC. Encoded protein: CASSIWDRGNEQFF.

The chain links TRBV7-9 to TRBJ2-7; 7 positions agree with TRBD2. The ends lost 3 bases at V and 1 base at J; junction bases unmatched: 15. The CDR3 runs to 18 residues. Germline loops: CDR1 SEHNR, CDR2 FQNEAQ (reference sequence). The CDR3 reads CASSFGWGGLTGSYEQYF. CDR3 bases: TGTGCCAGCAGCTTCGGGTGGGGGGGATTAACGGGTTCCTACGAGCAGTACTTC.

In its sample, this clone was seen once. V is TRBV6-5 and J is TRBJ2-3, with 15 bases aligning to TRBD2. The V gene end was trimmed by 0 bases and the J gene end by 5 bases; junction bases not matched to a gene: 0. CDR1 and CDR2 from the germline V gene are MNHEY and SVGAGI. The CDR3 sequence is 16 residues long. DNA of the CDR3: TGTGCCAGCAGTTACTCGGGACTAGCGGGAGGAGATACGCAGTATTTT. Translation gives CASSYSGLAGGDTQYF.

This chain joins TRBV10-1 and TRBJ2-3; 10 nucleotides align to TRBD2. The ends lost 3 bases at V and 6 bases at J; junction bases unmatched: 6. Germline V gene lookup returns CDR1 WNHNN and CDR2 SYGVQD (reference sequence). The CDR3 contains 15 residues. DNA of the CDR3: TGCGCCAGCAGTGATTCCCTAGCGGGAGTGGATACGCAGTATTTT. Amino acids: CASSDSLAGVDTQYF.

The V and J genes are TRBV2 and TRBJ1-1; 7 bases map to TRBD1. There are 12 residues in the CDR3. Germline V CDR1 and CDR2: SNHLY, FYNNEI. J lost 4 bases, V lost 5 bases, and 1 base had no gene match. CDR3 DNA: TGTGCCAGCAGTACAGGGGTCACTGAAGCTTTCTTT. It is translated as CASSTGVTEAFF.

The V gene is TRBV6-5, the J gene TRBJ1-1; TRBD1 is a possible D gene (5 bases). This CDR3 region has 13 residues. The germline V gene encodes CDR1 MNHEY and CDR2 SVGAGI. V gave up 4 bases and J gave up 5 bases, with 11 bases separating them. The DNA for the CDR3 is TGTGCCAGCAGTTTTCAGGAGGGGACTGAAGCTTTCTTT. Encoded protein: CASSFQEGTEAFF.

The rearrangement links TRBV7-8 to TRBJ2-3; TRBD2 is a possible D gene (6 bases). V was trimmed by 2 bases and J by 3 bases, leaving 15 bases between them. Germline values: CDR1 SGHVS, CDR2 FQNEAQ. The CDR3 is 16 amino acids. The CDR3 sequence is CASSLSSVPATDTQYF. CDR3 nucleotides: TGTGCCAGCAGCTTATCTAGCGTCCCGGCGACAGATACGCAGTATTTT. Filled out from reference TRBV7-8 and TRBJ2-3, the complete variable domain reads GAGVSQSPRYKVAKRGQDVALRCDPISGHVSLFWYQQALGQGPEFLTYFQNEAQLDKSGLPSDRFFAERPEGSVSTLKIQRTQQEDSAVYLCASSLSSVPATDTQYFGPGTRLTVL.

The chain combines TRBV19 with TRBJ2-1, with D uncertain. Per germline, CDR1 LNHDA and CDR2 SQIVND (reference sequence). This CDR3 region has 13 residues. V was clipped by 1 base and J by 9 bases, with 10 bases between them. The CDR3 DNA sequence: TGTGCCAGTAGTATAGGCAGGTACGGTGAGCAGTTCTTC. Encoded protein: CASSIGRYGEQFF.

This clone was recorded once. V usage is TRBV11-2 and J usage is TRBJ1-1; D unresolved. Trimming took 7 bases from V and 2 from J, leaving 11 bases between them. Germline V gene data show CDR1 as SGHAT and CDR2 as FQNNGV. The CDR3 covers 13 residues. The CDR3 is CASIIQTNTEAFF. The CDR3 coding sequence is TGTGCCAGCATAATACAAACCAACACTGAAGCTTTCTTT.

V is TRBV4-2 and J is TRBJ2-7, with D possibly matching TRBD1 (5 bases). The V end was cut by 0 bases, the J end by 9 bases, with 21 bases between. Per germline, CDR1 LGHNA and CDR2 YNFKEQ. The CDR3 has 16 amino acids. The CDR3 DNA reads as TGTGCCAGCAGCCAAGAGGAGACAGCGTCACATTCTTGGCAGTACTTC. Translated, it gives CASSQEETASHSWQYF.

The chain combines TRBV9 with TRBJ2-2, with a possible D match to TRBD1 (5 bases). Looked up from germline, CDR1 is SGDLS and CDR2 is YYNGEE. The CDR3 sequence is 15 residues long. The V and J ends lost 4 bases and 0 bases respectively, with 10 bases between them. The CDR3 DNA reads TGTGCCAGCAGCATTGGGGCCACGAACACCGGGGAGCTGTTTTTT. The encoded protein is CASSIGATNTGELFF. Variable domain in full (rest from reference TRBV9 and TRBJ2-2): DSGVTQTPKHLITATGQRVTLRCSPRSGDLSVYWYQQSLDQGLQFLIQYYNGEERAKGNILERFSAQQFPDLHSELNLSSLELGDSALYFCASSIGATNTGELFFGEGSRLTVL.

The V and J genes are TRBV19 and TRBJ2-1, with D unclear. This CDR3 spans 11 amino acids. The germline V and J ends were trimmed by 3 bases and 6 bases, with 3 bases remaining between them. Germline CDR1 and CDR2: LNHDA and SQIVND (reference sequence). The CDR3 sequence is CASSISNEQFF. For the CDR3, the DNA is TGTGCCAGTAGTATCTCCAATGAGCAGTTCTTC.

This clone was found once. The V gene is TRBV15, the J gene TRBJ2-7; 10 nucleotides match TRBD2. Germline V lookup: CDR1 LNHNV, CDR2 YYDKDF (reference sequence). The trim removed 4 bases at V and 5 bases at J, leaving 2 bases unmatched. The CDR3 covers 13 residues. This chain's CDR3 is CATSTSGSNEQYF. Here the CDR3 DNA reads TGTGCCACCAGCACTAGCGGGAGCAACGAGCAGTACTTC.

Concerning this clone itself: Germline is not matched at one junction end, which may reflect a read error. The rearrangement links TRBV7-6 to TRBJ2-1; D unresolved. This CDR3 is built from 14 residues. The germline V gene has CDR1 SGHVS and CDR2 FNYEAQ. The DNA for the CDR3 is TGTGCCAGCAGCTTAGAAGCAGATGACAATAAGCAGTTCTTC. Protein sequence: CASSLEADDNKQFF.

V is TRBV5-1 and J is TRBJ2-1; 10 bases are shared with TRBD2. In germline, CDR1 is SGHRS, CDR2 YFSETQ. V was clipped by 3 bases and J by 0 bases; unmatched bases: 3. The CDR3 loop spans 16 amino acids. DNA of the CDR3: TGCGCCAGCAGCTCGGGACTAGCGTCCTCCTACAATGAGCAGTTCTTC. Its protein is CASSSGLASSYNEQFF.

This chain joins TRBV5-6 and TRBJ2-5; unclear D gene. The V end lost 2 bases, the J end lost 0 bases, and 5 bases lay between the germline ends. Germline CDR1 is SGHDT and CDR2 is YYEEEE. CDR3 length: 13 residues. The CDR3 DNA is TGTGCCAGCAGCTTCCAGTACCAAGAGACCCAGTACTTC. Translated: CASSFQYQETQYF.